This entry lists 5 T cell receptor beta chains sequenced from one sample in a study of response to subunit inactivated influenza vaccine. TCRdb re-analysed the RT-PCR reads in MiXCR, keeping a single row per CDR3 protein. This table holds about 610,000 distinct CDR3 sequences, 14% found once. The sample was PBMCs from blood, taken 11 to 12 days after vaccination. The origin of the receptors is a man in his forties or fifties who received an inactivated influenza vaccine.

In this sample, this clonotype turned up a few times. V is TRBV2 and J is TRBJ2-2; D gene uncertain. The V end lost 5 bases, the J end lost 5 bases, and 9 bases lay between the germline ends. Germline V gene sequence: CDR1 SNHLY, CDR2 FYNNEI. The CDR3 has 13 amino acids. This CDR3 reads CASSFQATGELFF. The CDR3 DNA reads TGTGCCAGCAGTTTTCAGGCAACCGGGGAGCTGTTTTTT.

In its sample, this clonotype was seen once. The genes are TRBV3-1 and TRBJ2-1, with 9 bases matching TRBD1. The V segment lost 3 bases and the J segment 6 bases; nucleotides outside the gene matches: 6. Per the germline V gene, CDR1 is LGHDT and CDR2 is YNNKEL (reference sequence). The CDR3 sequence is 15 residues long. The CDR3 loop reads CASSQTGTGINEQFF. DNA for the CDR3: TGTGCCAGCAGCCAGACCGGGACAGGGATCAATGAGCAGTTCTTC.

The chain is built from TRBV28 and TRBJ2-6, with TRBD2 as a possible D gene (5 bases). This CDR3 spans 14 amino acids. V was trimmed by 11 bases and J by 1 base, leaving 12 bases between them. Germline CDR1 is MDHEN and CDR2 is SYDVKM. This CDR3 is CAGSPGSGANVLTF. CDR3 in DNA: TGTGCCGGGTCGCCGGGGTCTGGGGCCAACGTCCTGACTTTC.

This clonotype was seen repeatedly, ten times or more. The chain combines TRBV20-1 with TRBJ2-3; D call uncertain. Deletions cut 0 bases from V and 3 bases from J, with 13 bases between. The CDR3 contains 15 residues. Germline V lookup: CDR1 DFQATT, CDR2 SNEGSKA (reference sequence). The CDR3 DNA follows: TGCAGTGCTAGAGATAGTACAAGAGGAACAGATACGCAGTATTTT. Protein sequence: CSARDSTRGTDTQYF.

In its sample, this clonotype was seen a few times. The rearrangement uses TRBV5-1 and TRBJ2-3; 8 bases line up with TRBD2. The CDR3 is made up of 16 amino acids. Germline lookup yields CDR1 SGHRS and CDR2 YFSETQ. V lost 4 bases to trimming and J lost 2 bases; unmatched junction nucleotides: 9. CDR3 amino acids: CASSLEGGGTTDTQYF. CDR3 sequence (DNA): TGCGCCAGCAGCCTCGAAGGCGGGGGGACCACAGATACGCAGTATTTT. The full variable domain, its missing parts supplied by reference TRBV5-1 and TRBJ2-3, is KAGVTQTPRYLIKTRGQQVTLSCSPISGHRSVSWYQQTPGQGLQFLFEYFSETQRNKGNFPGRFSGRQFSNSRSEMNVSTLELGDSALYLCASSLEGGGTTDTQYFGPGTRLTVL.